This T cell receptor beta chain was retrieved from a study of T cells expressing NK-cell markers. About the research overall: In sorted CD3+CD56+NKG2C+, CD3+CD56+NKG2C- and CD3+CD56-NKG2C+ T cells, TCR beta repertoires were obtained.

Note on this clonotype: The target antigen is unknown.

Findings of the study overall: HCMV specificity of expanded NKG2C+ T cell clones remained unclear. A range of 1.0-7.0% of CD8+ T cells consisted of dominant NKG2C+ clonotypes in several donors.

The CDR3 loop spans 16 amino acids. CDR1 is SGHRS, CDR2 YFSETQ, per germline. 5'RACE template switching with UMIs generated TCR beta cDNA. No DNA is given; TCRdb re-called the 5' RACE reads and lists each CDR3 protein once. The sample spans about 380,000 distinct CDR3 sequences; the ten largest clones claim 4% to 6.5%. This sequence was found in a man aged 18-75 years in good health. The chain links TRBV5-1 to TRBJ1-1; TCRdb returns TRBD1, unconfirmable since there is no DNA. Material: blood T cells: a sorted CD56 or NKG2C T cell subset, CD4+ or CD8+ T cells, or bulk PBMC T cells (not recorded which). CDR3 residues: CASTLRPQGTWAEAFF.